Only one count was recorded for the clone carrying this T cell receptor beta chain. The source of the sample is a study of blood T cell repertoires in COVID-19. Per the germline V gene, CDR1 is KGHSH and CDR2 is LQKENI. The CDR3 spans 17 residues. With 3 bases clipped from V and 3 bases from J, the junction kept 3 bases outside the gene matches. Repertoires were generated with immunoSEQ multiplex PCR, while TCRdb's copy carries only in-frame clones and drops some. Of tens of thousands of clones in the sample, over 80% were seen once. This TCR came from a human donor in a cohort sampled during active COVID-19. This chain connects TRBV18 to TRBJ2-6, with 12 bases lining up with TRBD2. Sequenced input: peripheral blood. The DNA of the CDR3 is TGTGCCAGCTCACCGCTAGCGGGGGGGATTGGGGCCAACGTCCTGACTTTC. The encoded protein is CASSPLAGGIGANVLTF. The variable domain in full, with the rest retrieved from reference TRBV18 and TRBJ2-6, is NAGVMQNPRHLVRRRGQEARLRCSPMKGHSHVYWYRQLPEEGLKFMVYLQKENIIDESGMPKERFSAEFPKEGPSILRIQQVVRGDSAAYFCASSPLAGGIGANVLTFGAGSRLTVL.